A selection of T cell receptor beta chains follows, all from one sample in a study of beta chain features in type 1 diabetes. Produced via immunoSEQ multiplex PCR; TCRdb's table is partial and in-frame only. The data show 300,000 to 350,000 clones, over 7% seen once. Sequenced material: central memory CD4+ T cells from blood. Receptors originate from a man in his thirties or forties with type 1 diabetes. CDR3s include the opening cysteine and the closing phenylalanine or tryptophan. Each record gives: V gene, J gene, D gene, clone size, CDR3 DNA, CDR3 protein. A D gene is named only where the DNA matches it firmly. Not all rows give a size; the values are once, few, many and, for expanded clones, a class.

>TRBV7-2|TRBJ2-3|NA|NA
TGTGCCAGCAGCATCCCCCACTTTGGAGATACGCAGTATTTT
CASSIPHFGDTQYF
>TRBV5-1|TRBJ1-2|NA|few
TGCGCCAGCAGCCCCGATAACTATGGCTACACCTTC
CASSPDNYGYTF
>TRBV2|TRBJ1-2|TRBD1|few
TGTGCCAGCAGTGAGGACAGGTATAACTATGGCTACACCTTC
CASSEDRYNYGYTF
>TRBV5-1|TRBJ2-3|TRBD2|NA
TGCGCCAGCAGCTTGGTACTAGCGGGGCCCCTGGATACGCAGTATTTT
CASSLVLAGPLDTQYF
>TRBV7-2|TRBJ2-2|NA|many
TGTGCCAGCAGCTTAGTAGGGGTGGGCGCCGGGGAGCTGTTTTTT
CASSLVGVGAGELFF
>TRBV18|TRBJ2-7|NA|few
TGTGCCAGCTCACTTCAAATTGTAGGTGGGGAGCAGTACTTC
CASSLQIVGGEQYF
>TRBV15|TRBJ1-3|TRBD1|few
TGTGCCACCAGCAGGGATACAGGGGCTGGAAACACCATATATTTT
CATSRDTGAGNTIYF
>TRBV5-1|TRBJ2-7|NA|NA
TGCGCCAGCAAGGACACGGCCTACGAGCAGTACTTC
CASKDTAYEQYF
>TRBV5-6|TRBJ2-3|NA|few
TGTGCCAGCAGCCACATAGCAGATACGCAGTATTTT
CASSHIADTQYF
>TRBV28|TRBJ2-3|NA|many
TGTGCCAGCAGTTTCAGCCTGAGCACAGATACGCAGTATTTT
CASSFSLSTDTQYF
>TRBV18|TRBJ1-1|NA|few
TGTGCCAGCTCCATCATGGAGGCAAGCGCTTTCTTT
CASSIMEASAFF
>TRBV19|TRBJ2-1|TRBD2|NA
TGTGCCAGTAGTACCGGACTAGCGGGGGGCGCAACTGAGCAGTTCTTC
CASSTGLAGGATEQFF
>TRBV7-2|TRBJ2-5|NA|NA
TGTGCCAGCAGCATACTAGCTGCGGAGACCCAGTACTTC
CASSILAAETQYF
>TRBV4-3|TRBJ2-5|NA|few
TGCGCCAGCAGCTATGGCCTAGCGGAGACCCAGTACTTC
CASSYGLAETQYF
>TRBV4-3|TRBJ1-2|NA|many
TGCGCCAGCAGCCAAGAAAGGGGCGGGGTACTAAATGGCTACACCTTC
CASSQERGGVLNGYTF
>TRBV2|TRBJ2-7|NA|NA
TGTGCCAGCAGCCCTACAAGCTACGAGCAGTACTTC
CASSPTSYEQYF
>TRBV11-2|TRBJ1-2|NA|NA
TGTGCCAGCAGCTTCAACACCTTC
CASSFNTF
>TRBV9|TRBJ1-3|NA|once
TGTGCCAGCAGCGCGACAGCTGGAAACACCATATATTTT
CASSATAGNTIYF
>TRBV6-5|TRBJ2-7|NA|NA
TGTGCCAGCAGGCCCGCTGGGGTAAGGTCCTACGAGCAGTACTTC
CASRPAGVRSYEQYF
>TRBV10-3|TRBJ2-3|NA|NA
TGTGCCATCAGAGACCACAGGGTTGCTAGCACAGATACGCAGTATTTT
CAIRDHRVASTDTQYF
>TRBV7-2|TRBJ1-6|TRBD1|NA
TGTGCCAGCAGCCCGGATGGACAGGGACTCGGTTCACCCCTCCACTTT
CASSPDGQGLGSPLHF
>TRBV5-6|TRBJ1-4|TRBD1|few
TGTGCCAGCAGCTTGGATGGCAGGGGGAATGAAAAACTGTTTTTT
CASSLDGRGNEKLFF
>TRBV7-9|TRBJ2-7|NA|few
TGTGCCAGCAGCTTAGTTTCACAGGCGAGGTACGAGCAGTACTTC
CASSLVSQARYEQYF
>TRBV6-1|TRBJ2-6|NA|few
TGTGCCAGCAGGGAGAGCTCTGGGGCCAACGTCCTGACTTTC
CASRESSGANVLTF
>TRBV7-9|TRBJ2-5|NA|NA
TGTGCCAGCAGCCGCTCGCAACCTCGGAGGGAGACCCAGTACTTC
CASSRSQPRRETQYF
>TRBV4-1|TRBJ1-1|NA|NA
TGCGCCAGCAGCCAAGAAGGGGGGAGTACTGAAGCTTTCTTT
CASSQEGGSTEAFF
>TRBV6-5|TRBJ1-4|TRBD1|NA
TGTGCCAGCAGCGCGTCGACAGGGAGCGAAAAACTGTTTTTT
CASSASTGSEKLFF
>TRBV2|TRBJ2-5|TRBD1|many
TGTGCCAGCAGTGAAGCGGGACAGGGGAAGACCCAGTACTTC
CASSEAGQGKTQYF
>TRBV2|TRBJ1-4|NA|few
TGTGCCAGCAGTATCAGCCTCCTCAATGAAAAACTGTTTTTT
CASSISLLNEKLFF
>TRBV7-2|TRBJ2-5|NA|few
TGTGCCAGCAGCTTGGATCAAGGCCAAGAGACCCAGTACTTC
CASSLDQGQETQYF
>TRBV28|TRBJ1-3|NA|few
TGTGCCAGCAGTGAGCCGGGACTTGGAAACACCATATATTTT
CASSEPGLGNTIYF
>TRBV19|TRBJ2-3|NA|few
TGTGCCAGTAGGCTCCGAGATACGCAGTATTTT
CASRLRDTQYF
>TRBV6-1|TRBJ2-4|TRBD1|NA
TGTGCCACCATGATGGACAGGGGGCCGGGAAACATTCAGTACTTC
CATMMDRGPGNIQYF
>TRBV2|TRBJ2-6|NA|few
TGTGCCAGCTATCCGGGACGGTTCTCTGGGGCCAACGTCCTGACTTTC
CASYPGRFSGANVLTF
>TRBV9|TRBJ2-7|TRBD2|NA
TGTGCCAGCAGCGTAGGGACTAGCGGGGCACCCTACGAGCAGTACTTC
CASSVGTSGAPYEQYF
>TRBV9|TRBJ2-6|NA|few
TGTGCCAGCAGCGGACTCGGGGGCGGTGGGGCCAACGTCCTGACTTTC
CASSGLGGGGANVLTF
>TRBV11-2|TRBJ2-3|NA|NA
TGTGCCAGCAGCTTAGGGACCGGAGACACAGATACGCAGTATTTT
CASSLGTGDTDTQYF
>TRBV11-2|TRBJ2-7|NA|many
TGTGCCAGCAGCTTAGATCTGTACAGCTCCTACGAGCAGTACTTC
CASSLDLYSSYEQYF
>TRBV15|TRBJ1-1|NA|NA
TGTGCCACCAGCGCTGAAGGCCCTGAAGCTTTCTTT
CATSAEGPEAFF
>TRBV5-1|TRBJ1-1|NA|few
TGCGCCAGCAGCCCCGCAGGGAACACTGAAGCTTTCTTT
CASSPAGNTEAFF
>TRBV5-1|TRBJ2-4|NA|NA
TGCGCCAGCAGCTCTACGACAGGGACTAAAAACATTCAGTACTTC
CASSSTTGTKNIQYF
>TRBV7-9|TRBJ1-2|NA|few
TGTGCCAGCAGCTTAGGAGGTGGCTATGGCTACACCTTC
CASSLGGGYGYTF
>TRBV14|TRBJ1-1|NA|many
TGTGCCAGCAGCCAAGATCTCAGCAGGGGCACTGAAGCTTTCTTT
CASSQDLSRGTEAFF
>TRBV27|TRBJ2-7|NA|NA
TGTGCCAGCAGCCAGCCCTACAGTAGCGAGCAGTACTTC
CASSQPYSSEQYF
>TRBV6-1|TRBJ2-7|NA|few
TGTGCCAGCAGTGTCCAAGGAGGGACAGACTCCTACGAGCAGTACTTC
CASSVQGGTDSYEQYF
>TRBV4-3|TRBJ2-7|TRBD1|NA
TGCGCCAGCAGCCTTTCGCCCCGGGACAGGGGTGTTTCGGGCTACGAGCAGTACTTC
CASSLSPRDRGVSGYEQYF
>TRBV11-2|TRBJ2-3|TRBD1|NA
TGTGCCAGCAGCCCTCGGACAGGGGGCAAGACAGATACGCAGTATTTT
CASSPRTGGKTDTQYF
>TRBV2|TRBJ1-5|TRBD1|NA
TGTGCCAGCAGTGGGGACAGGTATCAGCCCCAGCATTTT
CASSGDRYQPQHF
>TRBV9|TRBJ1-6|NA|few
TGTGCCAGCACCCCTCCCCTCCACTTT
CASTPPLHF
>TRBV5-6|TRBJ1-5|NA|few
TGTGCCAGCAGGCCGGGACCAGGCGGTCAGCCCCAGCATTTT
CASRPGPGGQPQHF
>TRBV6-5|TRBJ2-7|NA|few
TGTGCCAGCAGCCGGGACGGACGCTCCTACGAGCAGTACTTC
CASSRDGRSYEQYF
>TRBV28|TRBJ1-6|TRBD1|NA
TGTGCCAGCAGTCCGCGTCCCGGGACAGGGGGCTCCTATAATTCACCCCTCCACTTT
CASSPRPGTGGSYNSPLHF
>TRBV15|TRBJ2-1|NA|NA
TGTGCCACCAGCGGGGATCTGGGGCGGGCCTACGGGCAGTTCTTC
CATSGDLGRAYGQFF
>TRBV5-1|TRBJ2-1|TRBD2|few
TGCGCCAGCAGCTCCGGGACTAGCGGGTACAATGAGCAGTTCTTC
CASSSGTSGYNEQFF
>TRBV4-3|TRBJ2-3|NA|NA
TGCGCCAGCAGCTCAGGCGGGGGCACAGATACGCAGTATTTT
CASSSGGGTDTQYF
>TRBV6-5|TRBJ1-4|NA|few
TGTGCCAGCAGTTACAAGACTGCCGCAACTAATGAAAAACTGTTTTTT
CASSYKTAATNEKLFF
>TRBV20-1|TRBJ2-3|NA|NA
TGCAGTGCTTTAGTGTCAGATACGCAGTATTTT
CSALVSDTQYF
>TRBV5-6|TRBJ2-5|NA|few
TGTGCCAGCAGCCGAATCGAGACCCAGTACTTC
CASSRIETQYF
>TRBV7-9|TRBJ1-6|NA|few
TGTGCCAGCAGCTTACCCGGTAGTTCACCCCTCCACTTT
CASSLPGSSPLHF
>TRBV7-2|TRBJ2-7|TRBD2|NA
TGTGCCAGCAGCTTAGGGACTAGCGGGTCCTACGAGCAGTACTTC
CASSLGTSGSYEQYF